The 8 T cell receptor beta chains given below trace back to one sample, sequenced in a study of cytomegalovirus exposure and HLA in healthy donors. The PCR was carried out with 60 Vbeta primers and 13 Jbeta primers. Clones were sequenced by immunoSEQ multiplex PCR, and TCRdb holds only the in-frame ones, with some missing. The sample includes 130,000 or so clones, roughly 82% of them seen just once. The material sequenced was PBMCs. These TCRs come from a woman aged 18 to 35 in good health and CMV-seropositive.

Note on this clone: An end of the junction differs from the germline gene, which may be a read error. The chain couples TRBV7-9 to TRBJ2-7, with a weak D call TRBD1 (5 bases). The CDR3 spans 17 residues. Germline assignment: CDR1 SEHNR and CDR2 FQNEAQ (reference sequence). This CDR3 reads CSSSTPFQGTTTYEQYF. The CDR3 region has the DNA TGTTCCAGCAGCACTCCCTTTCAGGGCACGACAACCTACGAGCAGTACTTC.

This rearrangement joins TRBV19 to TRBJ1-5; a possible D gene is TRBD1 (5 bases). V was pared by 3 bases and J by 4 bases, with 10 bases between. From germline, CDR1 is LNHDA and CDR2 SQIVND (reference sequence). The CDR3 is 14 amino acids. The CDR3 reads CASSMRQPNQPQHF. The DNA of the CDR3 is TGTGCCAGTAGTATGAGACAGCCTAATCAGCCCCAGCATTTT.

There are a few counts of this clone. The chain's CDR3 is CASSRDPKNIQYF. CDR3 DNA: TGTGCCAGCAGCCGGGATCCCAAAAACATTCAGTACTTC. This chain links TRBV7-9 with TRBJ2-4; tentatively, D is TRBD2 (5 bases). Germline V gene data show CDR1 as SEHNR and CDR2 as FQNEAQ (reference sequence). Trimming took off 5 bases at V and 2 bases at J, with 7 bases between the two ends. The length of the CDR3 is 13 residues.

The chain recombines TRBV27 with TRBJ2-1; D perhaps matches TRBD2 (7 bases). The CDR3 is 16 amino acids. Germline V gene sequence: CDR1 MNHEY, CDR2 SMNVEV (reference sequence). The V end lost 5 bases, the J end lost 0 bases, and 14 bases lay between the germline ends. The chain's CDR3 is CASSRPGGLSYNEQFF. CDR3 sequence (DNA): TGTGCCAGCAGTCGCCCCGGGGGGCTCTCCTACAATGAGCAGTTCTTC.

This CDR3 reads CASSQAGEYGYTF. The DNA for the CDR3 is TGTGCCAGCAGCCAAGCCGGGGAGTATGGCTACACCTTC. V gene TRBV11-3 combines with J gene TRBJ1-2, with D unresolved. CDR1 SGHNT and CDR2 YENEEA come from the germline V gene. The CDR3 spans 13 residues. V lost 5 bases and J lost 5, with 12 bases in between.

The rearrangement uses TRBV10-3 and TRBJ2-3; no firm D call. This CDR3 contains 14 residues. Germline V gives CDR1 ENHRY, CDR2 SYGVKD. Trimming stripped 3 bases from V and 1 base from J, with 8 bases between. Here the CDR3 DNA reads TGTGCCATCAGTGAACGGGTGGGCACAGATACGCAGTATTTT. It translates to CAISERVGTDTQYF.

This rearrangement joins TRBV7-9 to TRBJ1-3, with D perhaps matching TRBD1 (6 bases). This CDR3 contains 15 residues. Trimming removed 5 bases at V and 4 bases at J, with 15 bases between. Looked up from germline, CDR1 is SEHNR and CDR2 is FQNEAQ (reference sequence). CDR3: CASSHPRTAGNTIYF. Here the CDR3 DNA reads TGTGCCAGCAGCCACCCAAGGACAGCCGGAAACACCATATATTTT.

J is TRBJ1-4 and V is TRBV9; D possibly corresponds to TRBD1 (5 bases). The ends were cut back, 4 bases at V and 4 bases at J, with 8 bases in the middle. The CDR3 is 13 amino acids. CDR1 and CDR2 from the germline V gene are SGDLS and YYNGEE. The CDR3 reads CASSSDSNEKLFF. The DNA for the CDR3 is TGTGCCAGCAGCTCAGACAGTAATGAAAAACTGTTTTTT.